The sequence of this TCR beta chain was determined in a study of cytomegalovirus exposure and HLA in healthy donors. Study outcomes and limitations: A later analysis reportedly found that, within productive TCRs, an Asian-associated ancestry cluster had fewer N-insertions than the mean observed across the approximately 700 donors. Among TCR beta chains, those listed as cytomegalovirus-associated numbered some 170. Specific recognition of CMV antigens was confirmed in vitro for a few chains (all CMV-associated). For most subjects, TCR beta sequences were reported to predict HLA-A and HLA-B alleles with accuracy.

As concerns this clone: The antigen is unknown.

V gave up 0 bases and J gave up 2 bases; unmatched junction bases: 6. This CDR3 spans 17 amino acids. Germline CDR1 and CDR2: MNHEY and SMNVEV (reference sequence). Both 60 Vbeta primers and 13 Jbeta primers went into the PCR. Profiling relied on immunoSEQ multiplex PCR, and the TCRdb table lists in-frame clones only, not all of them. This sample yields approximately 84,000 clones, of which around 80% are seen a single time; roughly 2.5% belongs to the top ten. Material for sequencing was PBMCs. The genes are TRBV27 and TRBJ2-2, with TRBD1 identical over 7 bases. This sequence was found in a male donor in good health and CMV-seropositive. CDR3 nucleotide sequence: TGTGCCAGCAGTTTATCAGGGGGCCGCGTCAACACCGGGGAGCTGTTTTTT. This codes for CASSLSGGRVNTGELFF.